This T cell receptor beta chain was retrieved from a study of technical replicates of blood from several donors. Here immunoSEQ multiplex PCR was the method, and the copy in TCRdb shows in-frame clones only, minus some. Of around 97,000 clones listed, 95% to 96% are singletons. V was pared by 0 bases and J by 4 bases, with 12 bases between. The CDR3 covers 16 residues. CDR1 and CDR2 from the germline V gene are MGHRA and YSYEKL. The TCR comes from a human donor in good health. Sequencing used T cells isolated from PBMCs. V usage is TRBV4-1 and J usage is TRBJ2-2; unclear D gene. CDR3 nucleotide sequence: TGCGCCAGCAGCCAAGATTCCCGAGATGGCACCGGGGAGCTGTTTTTT. Translated: CASSQDSRDGTGELFF.